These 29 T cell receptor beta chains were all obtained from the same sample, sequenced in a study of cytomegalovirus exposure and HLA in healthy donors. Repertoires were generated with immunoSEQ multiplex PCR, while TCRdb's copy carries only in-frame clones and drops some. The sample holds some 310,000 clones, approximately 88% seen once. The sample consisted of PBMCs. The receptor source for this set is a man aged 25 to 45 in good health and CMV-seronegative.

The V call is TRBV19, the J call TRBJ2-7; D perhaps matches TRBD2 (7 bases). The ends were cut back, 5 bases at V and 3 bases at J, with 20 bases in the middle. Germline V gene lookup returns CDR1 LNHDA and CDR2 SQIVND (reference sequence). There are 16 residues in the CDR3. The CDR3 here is CASSPVGGGGGYEQYF. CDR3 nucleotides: TGTGCCAGTAGTCCGGTTGGGGGGGGCGGAGGCTACGAGCAGTACTTC. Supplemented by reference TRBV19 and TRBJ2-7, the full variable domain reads DGGITQSPKYLFRKEGQNVTLSCEQNLNHDAMYWYRQDPGQGLRLIYYSQIVNDFQKGDIAEGYSVSREKKESFPLTVTSAQKNPTAFYLCASSPVGGGGGYEQYFGPGTRLTVT.

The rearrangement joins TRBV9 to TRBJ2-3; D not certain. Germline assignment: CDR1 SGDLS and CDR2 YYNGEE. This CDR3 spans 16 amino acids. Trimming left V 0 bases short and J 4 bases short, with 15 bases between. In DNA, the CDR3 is TGTGCCAGCAGCGTAGCCTCAGGCCGAGTTTCAGATACGCAGTATTTT. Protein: CASSVASGRVSDTQYF.

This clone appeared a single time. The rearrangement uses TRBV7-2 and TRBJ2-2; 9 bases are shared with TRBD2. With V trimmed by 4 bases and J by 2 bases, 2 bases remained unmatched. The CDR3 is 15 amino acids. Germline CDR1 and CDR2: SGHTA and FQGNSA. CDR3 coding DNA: TGTGCCAGCAGCTCCGGGACTAGCAACACCGGGGAGCTGTTTTTT. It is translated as CASSSGTSNTGELFF. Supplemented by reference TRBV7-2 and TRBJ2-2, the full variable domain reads GAGVSQSPSNKVTEKGKDVELRCDPISGHTALYWYRQSLGQGLEFLIYFQGNSAPDKSGLPSDRFSAERTGGSVSTLTIQRTQQEDSAVYLCASSSGTSNTGELFFGEGSRLTVL.

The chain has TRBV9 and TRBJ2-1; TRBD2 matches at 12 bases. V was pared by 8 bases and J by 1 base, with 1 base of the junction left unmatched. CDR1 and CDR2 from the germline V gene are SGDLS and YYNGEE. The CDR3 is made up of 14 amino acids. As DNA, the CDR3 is TGTGCCAGTGGACTAGCGGGGTCCTACAATGAGCAGTTCTTC. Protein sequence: CASGLAGSYNEQFF.

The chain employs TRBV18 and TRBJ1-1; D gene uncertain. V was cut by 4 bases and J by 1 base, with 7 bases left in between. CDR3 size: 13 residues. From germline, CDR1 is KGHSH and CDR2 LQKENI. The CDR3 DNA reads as TGTGCCAGCTCACTCTGGGCGAACACTGAAGCTTTCTTT. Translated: CASSLWANTEAFF.

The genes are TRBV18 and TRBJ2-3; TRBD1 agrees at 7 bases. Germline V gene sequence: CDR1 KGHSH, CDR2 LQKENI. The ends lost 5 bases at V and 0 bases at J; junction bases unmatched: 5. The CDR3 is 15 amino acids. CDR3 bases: TGTGCCAGCTCAAAGGGGGCGACGAGCACAGATACGCAGTATTTT. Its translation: CASSKGATSTDTQYF. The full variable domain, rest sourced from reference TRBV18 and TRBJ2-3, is NAGVMQNPRHLVRRRGQEARLRCSPMKGHSHVYWYRQLPEEGLKFMVYLQKENIIDESGMPKERFSAEFPKEGPSILRIQQVVRGDSAAYFCASSKGATSTDTQYFGPGTRLTVL.

The CDR3 nucleotides read TGCGCCAGCAGGGTGACAGGGGGCGACACTGAAGCTTTCTTT. It translates to CASRVTGGDTEAFF. This sequence joins TRBV10-2 and TRBJ1-1; 10 nucleotides line up with TRBD1. CDR1 is WSHSY, CDR2 SAAADI, per germline. The J segment lost 3 bases and the V segment lost 6 bases, leaving 4 bases of the junction unmatched. The CDR3 contains 14 residues.

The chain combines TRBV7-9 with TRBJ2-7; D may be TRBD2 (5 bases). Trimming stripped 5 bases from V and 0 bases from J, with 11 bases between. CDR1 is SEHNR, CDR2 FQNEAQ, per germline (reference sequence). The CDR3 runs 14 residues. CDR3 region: CASSLGRGSYEQYF. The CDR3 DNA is TGTGCCAGCAGCCTAGGACGGGGCTCCTACGAGCAGTACTTC.

CDR3 loop: CASSVRIDRGKTQYF. CDR3 nucleotides: TGTGCCAGCAGTGTCCGAATTGACAGGGGGAAGACCCAGTACTTC. The J gene is TRBJ2-5, the V gene TRBV6-1; TRBD1 aligns across 9 bases. The CDR3 covers 15 residues. Germline V gene lookup returns CDR1 MNHNS and CDR2 SASEGT. V dropped 4 bases and J dropped 6; count of bases not matched to a gene: 9.

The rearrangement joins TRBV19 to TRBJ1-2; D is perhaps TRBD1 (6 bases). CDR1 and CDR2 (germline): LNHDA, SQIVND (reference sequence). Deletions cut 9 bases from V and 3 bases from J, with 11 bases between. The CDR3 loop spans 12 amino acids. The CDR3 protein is CASGEGDYGYTF. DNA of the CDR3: TGTGCCAGCGGTGAGGGGGACTATGGCTACACCTTC.

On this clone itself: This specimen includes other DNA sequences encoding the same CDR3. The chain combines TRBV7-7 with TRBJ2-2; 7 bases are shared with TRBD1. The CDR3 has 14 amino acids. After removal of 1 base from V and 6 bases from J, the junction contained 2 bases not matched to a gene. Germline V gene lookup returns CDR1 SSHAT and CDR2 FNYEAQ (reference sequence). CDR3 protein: CASSLGQGAGELFF. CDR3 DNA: TGTGCCAGCAGCTTAGGGCAGGGGGCCGGGGAGCTGTTTTTT.

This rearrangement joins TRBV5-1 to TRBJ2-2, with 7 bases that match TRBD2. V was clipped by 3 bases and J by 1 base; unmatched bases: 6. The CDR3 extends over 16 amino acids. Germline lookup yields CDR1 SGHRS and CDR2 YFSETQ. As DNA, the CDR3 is TGCGCCAGCAGCTCCTGGACTAGGGGGAACACCGGGGAGCTGTTTTTT. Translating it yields CASSSWTRGNTGELFF. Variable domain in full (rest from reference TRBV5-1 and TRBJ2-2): KAGVTQTPRYLIKTRGQQVTLSCSPISGHRSVSWYQQTPGQGLQFLFEYFSETQRNKGNFPGRFSGRQFSNSRSEMNVSTLELGDSALYLCASSSWTRGNTGELFFGEGSRLTVL.

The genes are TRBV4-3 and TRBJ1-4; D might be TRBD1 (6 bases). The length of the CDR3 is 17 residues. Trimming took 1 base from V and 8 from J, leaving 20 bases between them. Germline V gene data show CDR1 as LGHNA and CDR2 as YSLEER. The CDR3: CASSQGPTVRGGEKLFF. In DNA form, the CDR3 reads TGCGCCAGCAGCCAAGGCCCTACGGTCAGGGGTGGGGAAAAACTGTTTTTT.

The CDR3 sequence: CASTTGAGEQYF. In nucleotides, the CDR3 is TGTGCCAGTACCACAGGGGCTGGCGAGCAGTACTTC. This chain connects TRBV19 to TRBJ2-7, with 7 bases fitting TRBD1. With V trimmed by 7 bases and J by 6 bases, 6 bases remained unmatched. Per the germline V gene, CDR1 is LNHDA and CDR2 is SQIVND (reference sequence). The CDR3 has 12 residues.

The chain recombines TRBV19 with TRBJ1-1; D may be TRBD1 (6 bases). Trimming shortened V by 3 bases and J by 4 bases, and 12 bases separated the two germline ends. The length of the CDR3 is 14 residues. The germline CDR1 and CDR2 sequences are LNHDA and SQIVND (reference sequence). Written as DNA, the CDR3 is TGTGCCAGTAGTATGGCGGGGGGCGTCACTGAAGCTTTCTTT. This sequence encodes CASSMAGGVTEAFF.

The CDR3 DNA is TGCGCCAGCAGCCCCAACAGGGGAGGAGGCCAAGAGACCCAGTACTTC. Translated: CASSPNRGGGQETQYF. The chain uses TRBV4-1 and TRBJ2-5, with D possibly being TRBD1 (7 bases). Germline CDR1 and CDR2: MGHRA and YSYEKL. This CDR3 region has 16 residues. Trimming stripped 4 bases from V and 1 base from J, with 16 bases between.

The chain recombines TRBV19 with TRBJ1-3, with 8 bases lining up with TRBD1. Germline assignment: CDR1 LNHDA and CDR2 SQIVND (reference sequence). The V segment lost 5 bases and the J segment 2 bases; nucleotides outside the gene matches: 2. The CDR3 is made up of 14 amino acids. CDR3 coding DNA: TGTGCCAGTAGTGGGACAGGACCTGGAAACACCATATATTTT. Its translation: CASSGTGPGNTIYF.

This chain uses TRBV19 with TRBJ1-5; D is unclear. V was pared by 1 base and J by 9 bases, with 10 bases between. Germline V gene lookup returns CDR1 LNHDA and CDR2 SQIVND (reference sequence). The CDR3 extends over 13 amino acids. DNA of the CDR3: TGTGCCAGTAGTATAGTATTTTCCGGGCCCCAGCATTTT. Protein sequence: CASSIVFSGPQHF.

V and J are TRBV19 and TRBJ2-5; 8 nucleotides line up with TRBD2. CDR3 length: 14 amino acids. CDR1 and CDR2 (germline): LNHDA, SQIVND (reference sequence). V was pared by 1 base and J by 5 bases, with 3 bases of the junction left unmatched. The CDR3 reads CASSIAGGRETQYF. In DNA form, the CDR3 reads TGTGCCAGTAGTATAGCGGGGGGGCGGGAGACCCAGTACTTC.

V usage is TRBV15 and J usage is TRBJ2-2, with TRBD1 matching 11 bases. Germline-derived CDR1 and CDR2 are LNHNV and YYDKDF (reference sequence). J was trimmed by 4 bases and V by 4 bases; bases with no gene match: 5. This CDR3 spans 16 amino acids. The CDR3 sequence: CATSMDRGRGTGELFF. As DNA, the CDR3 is TGTGCCACCAGCATGGACAGGGGGCGAGGCACCGGGGAGCTGTTTTTT. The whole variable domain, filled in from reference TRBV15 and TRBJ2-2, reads DAMVIQNPRYQVTQFGKPVTLSCSQTLNHNVMYWYQQKSSQAPKLLFHYYDKDFNNEADTPDNFQSRRPNTSFCFLDIRSPGLGDTAMYLCATSMDRGRGTGELFFGEGSRLTVL.

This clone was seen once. The CDR3 sequence is CASSHRQGREKLFF. The CDR3 nucleotides read TGTGCCAGCAGCCACCGACAGGGGCGGGAAAAACTGTTTTTT. The chain recombines TRBV7-2 with TRBJ1-4, with 8 bases matching TRBD1. Trimming at V came to 5 bases and at J to 8 bases, leaving 7 bases not matched to a gene. The germline CDR1 and CDR2 sequences are SGHTA and FQGNSA. The CDR3 consists of 14 residues. Combining the CDR3 with reference TRBV7-2 and TRBJ1-4 gives the whole variable domain GAGVSQSPSNKVTEKGKDVELRCDPISGHTALYWYRQSLGQGLEFLIYFQGNSAPDKSGLPSDRFSAERTGGSVSTLTIQRTQQEDSAVYLCASSHRQGREKLFFGSGTQLSVL.

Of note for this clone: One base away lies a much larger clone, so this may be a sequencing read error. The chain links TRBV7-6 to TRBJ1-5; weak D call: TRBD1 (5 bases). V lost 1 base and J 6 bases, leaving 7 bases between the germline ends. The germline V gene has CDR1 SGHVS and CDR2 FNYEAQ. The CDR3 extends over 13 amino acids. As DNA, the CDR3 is TGTGCCAGCAGCTTAGAAAGGGGTCAGCCCCAGCATTTT. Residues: CASSLERGQPQHF. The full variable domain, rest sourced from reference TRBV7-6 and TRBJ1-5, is GAGVSQSPRYKVTKRGQDVALRCDPISGHVSLYWYRQALGQGPEFLTYFNYEAQQDKSGLPNDRFSAERPEGSISTLTIQRTEQRDSAMYRCASSLERGQPQHFGDGTRLSIL.

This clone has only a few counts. The CDR3 here is CASRRTRGRIQPQHF. The CDR3 DNA follows: TGTGCCAGCAGACGTACCAGGGGGCGGATTCAGCCCCAGCATTTT. The chain is built from TRBV6-5 and TRBJ1-5; 8 nucleotides line up with TRBD1. Germline-derived CDR1 and CDR2 are MNHEY and SVGAGI. The CDR3 sequence is 15 residues long. Trimming at V came to 6 bases and at J to 6 bases, leaving 10 bases not matched to a gene.

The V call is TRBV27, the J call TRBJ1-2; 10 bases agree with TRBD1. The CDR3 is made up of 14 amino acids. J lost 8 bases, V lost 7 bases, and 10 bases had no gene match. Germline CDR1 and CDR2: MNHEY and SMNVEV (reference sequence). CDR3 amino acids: CASTPTGGWVGYTF. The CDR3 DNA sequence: TGTGCCAGCACCCCGACAGGGGGCTGGGTAGGCTACACCTTC.

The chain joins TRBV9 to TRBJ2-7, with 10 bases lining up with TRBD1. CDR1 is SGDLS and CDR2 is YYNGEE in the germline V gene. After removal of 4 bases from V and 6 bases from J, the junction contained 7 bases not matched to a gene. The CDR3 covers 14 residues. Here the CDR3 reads CASSIRDRGGEQYF. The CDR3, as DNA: TGTGCCAGCAGCATCCGGGACAGGGGCGGCGAGCAGTACTTC.

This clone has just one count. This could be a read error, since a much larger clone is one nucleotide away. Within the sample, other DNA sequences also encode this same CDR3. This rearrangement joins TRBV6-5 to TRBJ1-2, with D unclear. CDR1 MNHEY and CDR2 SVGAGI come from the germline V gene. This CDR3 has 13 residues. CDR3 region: CASSYSRGHGYTF. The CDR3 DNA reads TGTGCCAGCAGTTACTCGCGAGGCCATGGTTACACCTTC.

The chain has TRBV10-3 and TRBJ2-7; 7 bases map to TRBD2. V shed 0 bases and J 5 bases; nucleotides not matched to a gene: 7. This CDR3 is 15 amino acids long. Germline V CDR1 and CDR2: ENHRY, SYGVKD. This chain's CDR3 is CAISESGGFGHEQYF. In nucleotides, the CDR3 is TGTGCCATCAGTGAGTCGGGAGGGTTCGGGCACGAGCAGTACTTC.

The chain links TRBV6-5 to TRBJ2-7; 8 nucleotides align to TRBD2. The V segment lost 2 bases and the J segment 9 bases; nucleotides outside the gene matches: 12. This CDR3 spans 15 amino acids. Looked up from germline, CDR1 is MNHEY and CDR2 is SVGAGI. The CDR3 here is CASSYLGGRGVMQYF. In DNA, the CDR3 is TGTGCCAGCAGTTACCTCGGTGGGCGGGGGGTCATGCAGTACTTC.

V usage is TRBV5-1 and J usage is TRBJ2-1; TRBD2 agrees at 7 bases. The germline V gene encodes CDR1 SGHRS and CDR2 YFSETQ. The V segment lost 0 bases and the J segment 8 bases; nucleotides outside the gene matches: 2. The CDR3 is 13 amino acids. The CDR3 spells CASSLGGSYEQFF. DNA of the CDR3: TGCGCCAGCAGCTTGGGCGGGAGCTATGAGCAGTTCTTC.